The 28 T cell receptor beta chains below all came from one sample that was sequenced in a study of graft-versus-host responses after intestinal transplantation. Repertoires were generated with immunoSEQ multiplex PCR, while TCRdb's copy carries only in-frame clones and drops some. The sample contains 6,500 to 9,500 clones, 30% of which appear only once. The sample here was alloreactive CD4+ T cells from a mixed lymphocyte reaction culture, taken before intestinal transplant. Subset noted: CFSE-low proliferating T cells sorted from roughly six-day pre-transplant mixed lymphocyte reaction (GvH or HvG direction). These receptors all stem from a human patient who received an intestinal transplant.

This clone occurred once. The chain links TRBV6-6 to TRBJ1-2, with TRBD1 as a possible D gene (6 bases). CDR1 is MNHNY and CDR2 is SVGAGI in the germline V gene (reference sequence). The CDR3 has 15 amino acids. V was shortened by 5 bases and J by 0 bases, with 13 bases between the two germline ends. CDR3 in DNA: TGTGCCAGCAGTAACCCACAGGGAGCTAACTATGGCTACACCTTC. It specifies CASSNPQGANYGYTF.

This rearrangement joins TRBV6-1 to TRBJ2-7; perhaps TRBD1 as D (5 bases). From germline, CDR1 is MNHNS and CDR2 SASEGT. Trimming left V 5 bases short and J 4 bases short, with 15 bases between. The CDR3 has 14 amino acids. The CDR3 reads CASSPPGRVYEQYF. The CDR3 nucleotides read TGTGCCAGCAGTCCTCCGGGCAGGGTATACGAGCAGTACTTC.

Only a few counts were recorded for this clone. This chain uses TRBV6-1 with TRBJ2-1; 12 bases fit TRBD2. V shed 4 bases, J shed 6 bases, and the junction held 4 bases outside the gene matches. This CDR3 is 15 amino acids long. CDR1 MNHNS and CDR2 SASEGT come from the germline V gene. CDR3: CASSVPSGRANEQFF. CDR3 sequence (DNA): TGTGCCAGCAGTGTCCCTAGCGGGAGGGCCAATGAGCAGTTCTTC.

This clone was seen only a few times. The junction shows a germline mismatch at one end, possibly a read error. The chain links TRBV2 to TRBJ1-2; D uncertain. The CDR3 spans 9 residues. CDR1 SNHLY and CDR2 FYNNEI come from the germline V gene. Here the CDR3 DNA reads TGTGCCAGCGGCTCGGGGTGGGACTTC. Its translation is CASGSGWDF.

The chain recombines TRBV2 with TRBJ1-5; possible D gene TRBD1, 5 bases. V lost 7 bases, J lost 7 bases, and 14 bases lay in between. The CDR3 spans 13 residues. Germline CDR1 reads SNHLY; CDR2 reads FYNNEI. The CDR3: CASTIMGGQPQHF. CDR3 sequence (DNA): TGTGCCAGCACCATTATGGGGGGACAGCCCCAGCATTTT. Full variable domain (remainder filled in from reference TRBV2 and TRBJ1-5): EPEVTQTPSHQVTQMGQEVILRCVPISNHLYFYWYRQILGQKVEFLVSFYNNEISEKSEIFDDQFSVERPDGSNFTLKIRSTKLEDSAMYFCASTIMGGQPQHFGDGTRLSIL.

The rearrangement uses TRBV6-5 and TRBJ2-7, with 8 bases aligning to TRBD1. In germline, CDR1 is MNHEY, CDR2 SVGAGI. CDR3 size: 15 residues. Germline trimming cut 6 bases from V and 4 bases from J; bases unmatched to any gene: 11. The CDR3 nucleotides are TGTGCCAGCAGCCATCAGGGGACAGGCTCGTACGAGCAGTACTTC. Amino acids: CASSHQGTGSYEQYF.

The rearrangement joins TRBV4-1 to TRBJ2-5; TRBD1 matches at 8 bases. The length of the CDR3 is 16 residues. The germline gives CDR1 MGHRA, CDR2 YSYEKL. V lost 0 bases and J lost 5; bases outside the gene matches: 8. CDR3 protein: CASSQEATGGWETQYF. CDR3 bases: TGCGCCAGCAGCCAAGAAGCCACAGGGGGTTGGGAGACCCAGTACTTC.

This clone was observed a few times. This sequence joins TRBV28 and TRBJ2-7, with TRBD1 as a possible D gene (5 bases). The germline CDR1 and CDR2 sequences are MDHEN and SYDVKM. The CDR3 sequence is 15 residues long. The V and J ends lost 3 bases and 2 bases respectively, with 14 bases between them. DNA for the CDR3: TGTGCCAGCAGTTTTGTCAATCAGGGTCCCTACGAGCAGTACTTC. Its protein product is CASSFVNQGPYEQYF.

In this sample, this clone turned up a few times. The chain employs TRBV28 and TRBJ2-2; a possible D gene is TRBD2 (5 bases). The CDR3 extends over 14 amino acids. Trimming removed 6 bases at V and 7 bases at J, with 15 bases between. The V gene's germline CDR1 is MDHEN and CDR2 SYDVKM. The CDR3 loop reads CASSPAGLGGELFF. The CDR3 DNA is TGTGCCAGCAGCCCCGCGGGTTTGGGCGGGGAGCTGTTTTTT.

This clone was found a few times. This chain joins TRBV7-8 and TRBJ1-2, with D hard to call. V was shortened by 3 bases and J by 3 bases, with 11 bases between the two germline ends. Looked up from germline, CDR1 is SGHVS and CDR2 is FQNEAQ. The CDR3 spans 14 residues. The CDR3 is CASSLGRLYYGYTF. Here the CDR3 DNA reads TGTGCCAGCAGCTTGGGCAGGCTCTACTATGGCTACACCTTC.

The gene calls are TRBV10-3 and TRBJ2-3, with D tentatively TRBD2 (5 bases). The length of the CDR3 is 17 residues. With 3 bases removed from V and 0 bases from J, the gap between germline ends came to 16 bases. Germline V gives CDR1 ENHRY, CDR2 SYGVKD. The CDR3 bases are TGTGCCATCAGTGATACTTTAGCGCGAACTAGCACAGATACGCAGTATTTT. Translating gives CAISDTLARTSTDTQYF.

The chain uses TRBV6-4 and TRBJ2-3; no clear D. This CDR3 comprises 15 residues. V was trimmed by 2 bases and J by 1 base, leaving 10 bases between them. Germline CDR1 MRHNA, CDR2 SNTAGT. CDR3 in amino acids: CASSDGPSGTDTQYF. The CDR3 region has the DNA TGTGCCAGCAGTGACGGGCCTTCGGGCACAGATACGCAGTATTTT.

This chain connects TRBV10-3 to TRBJ2-3; no clear D gene. V lost 0 bases to trimming and J lost 6 bases, with 10 bases between them. The CDR3 length is 14 residues. Germline CDR1 reads ENHRY; CDR2 reads SYGVKD. The CDR3 bases are TGTGCCATCAGTGAGTCAAATCCTCCGGATACGCAGTATTTT. It yields the protein CAISESNPPDTQYF.

This clone is medium-sized within its sample. The V and J genes are TRBV5-5 and TRBJ2-1, with a weak D call TRBD1 (6 bases). Germline CDR1 reads SGHKS; CDR2 reads YYEKEE (reference sequence). V was shortened by 5 bases and J by 6 bases, with 12 bases between the two germline ends. There are 13 residues in the CDR3. The CDR3 DNA is TGTGCCAGCAGTCCGACCAGGGGCAATGAGCAGTTCTTC. It specifies CASSPTRGNEQFF.

V and J are TRBV7-9 and TRBJ2-3; weak D call: TRBD2 (5 bases). Between the trimmed V and J ends, which lost 5 bases and 1 base, there was a span of 19 bases. From germline, CDR1 is SEHNR and CDR2 FQNEAQ (reference sequence). This CDR3 spans 17 amino acids. CDR3 sequence (DNA): TGTGCCAGCAGCCCCCCGGTGTCCGGGGTTGGCACAGATACGCAGTATTTT. It yields the protein CASSPPVSGVGTDTQYF.

This chain connects TRBV9 to TRBJ2-5, with D perhaps matching TRBD2 (6 bases). Germline V gives CDR1 SGDLS, CDR2 YYNGEE. The CDR3 sequence is 17 residues long. The V and J ends lost 0 bases and 2 bases respectively, with 17 bases between them. The CDR3 here is CASSVDYGASVQETQYF. The CDR3 nucleotides read TGTGCCAGCAGCGTAGATTATGGGGCTAGCGTGCAAGAGACCCAGTACTTC.

This clone has more than one count but fewer than ten. The V gene is TRBV4-2, the J gene TRBJ1-5; 9 bases line up with TRBD1. Trimming took 3 bases from V and 4 from J; bases not matched to a gene: 7. This CDR3 has 16 amino acids. Germline V gene sequence: CDR1 LGHNA, CDR2 YNFKEQ. The chain's CDR3 is CASSQGTGWRNQPQHF. The CDR3 bases are TGTGCCAGCAGCCAGGGGACAGGGTGGAGAAATCAGCCCCAGCATTTT.

The chain uses TRBV7-9 and TRBJ2-1; 10 bases agree with TRBD2. V lost 5 bases to trimming and J lost 13 bases; unmatched junction nucleotides: 14. CDR3 size: 15 residues. Germline CDR1 and CDR2: SEHNR and FQNEAQ (reference sequence). CDR3 DNA sequence: TGTGCCAGCAGCCCGCCTGGCACCAGGACTAGCGGACAGTTCTTC. This encodes CASSPPGTRTSGQFF.

This chain connects TRBV5-1 to TRBJ1-2; D not certain. Trimming took 0 bases from V and 6 from J, leaving 9 bases between them. CDR3 length: 13 residues. Germline V gene data show CDR1 as SGHRS and CDR2 as YFSETQ. The CDR3 region has the DNA TGCGCCAGCAGCTTGGCCGTGGTAGATGGCTACACCTTC. It encodes CASSLAVVDGYTF.

V usage is TRBV5-4 and J usage is TRBJ1-1; 8 bases line up with TRBD1. Per the germline V gene, CDR1 is SGHNT and CDR2 is YYREEE (reference sequence). V gave up 5 bases and J gave up 13 bases; unmatched junction bases: 10. The CDR3 is made up of 12 amino acids. CDR3 protein: CASSSGQGVVFF. The CDR3 DNA is TGTGCCAGCAGTTCCGGACAGGGAGTAGTTTTCTTT.

The chain recombines TRBV9 with TRBJ1-1, with TRBD1 as a possible D gene (5 bases). Germline V gene sequence: CDR1 SGDLS, CDR2 YYNGEE. Trimming removed 0 bases at V and 6 bases at J, with 15 bases between. This CDR3 contains 15 residues. CDR3 protein: CASSVGGSGEPEAFF. CDR3 sequence (DNA): TGTGCCAGCAGCGTAGGGGGTTCGGGGGAACCTGAAGCTTTCTTT.

This clone was counted a few times. J is TRBJ2-3 and V is TRBV18, with 7 bases matching TRBD1. Germline V gives CDR1 KGHSH, CDR2 LQKENI. V shed 6 bases and J 4 bases; nucleotides not matched to a gene: 7. This CDR3 has 14 amino acids. The CDR3 sequence is CASSPSQGADTQYF. The DNA for the CDR3 is TGTGCCAGCTCCCCGAGTCAGGGGGCAGATACGCAGTATTTT.

In this sample, this clone turned up a few times. The rearrangement links TRBV4-1 to TRBJ2-2, with 11 nucleotides matching TRBD2. Germline-derived CDR1 and CDR2 are MGHRA and YSYEKL. CDR3 length: 19 amino acids. V shed 5 bases and J 9 bases; nucleotides not matched to a gene: 20. CDR3 sequence (DNA): TGCGCCAGCAGCGCTACTAGCGGGAGTTCCTTCGGAGGGGACCGGGAGCTGTTTTTT. It codes for CASSATSGSSFGGDRELFF.

This rearrangement joins TRBV18 to TRBJ1-5, with D possibly matching TRBD1 (5 bases). Looked up from germline, CDR1 is KGHSH and CDR2 is LQKENI. The CDR3 contains 15 residues. Trimming cost V 6 bases and J 2 bases, with 14 bases left between them. In DNA form, the CDR3 reads TGTGCCAGCTCCTCCAAGGGGAAGGGCAATCAGCCCCAGCATTTT. The encoded protein is CASSSKGKGNQPQHF.

The CDR3 DNA is TGTGCCAGCAGCCCCCCTCTAGGTGAAAAACTGTTTTTT. Translating it yields CASSPPLGEKLFF. V usage is TRBV6-4 and J usage is TRBJ1-4, with D unclear. Per germline, CDR1 MRHNA and CDR2 SNTAGT. CDR3 size: 13 residues. The V end lost 6 bases, the J end lost 7 bases, and 12 bases lay between the germline ends.

This clone was counted only a few times. This rearrangement joins TRBV19 to TRBJ1-6; no reliable D call. V dropped 3 bases and J dropped 5 bases, with 11 bases sitting between them. Germline CDR1 and CDR2: LNHDA and SQIVND (reference sequence). The CDR3 covers 15 residues. The CDR3 nucleotides read TGTGCCAGTAGTATCGCTCCGAGCAATAATTCACCCCTCCACTTT. Translated, it gives CASSIAPSNNSPLHF. Based on the CDR3 plus reference TRBV19 and TRBJ1-6, the full variable domain is DGGITQSPKYLFRKEGQNVTLSCEQNLNHDAMYWYRQDPGQGLRLIYYSQIVNDFQKGDIAEGYSVSREKKESFPLTVTSAQKNPTAFYLCASSIAPSNNSPLHFGNGTRLTVT.

This clone has a handful of counts. V usage is TRBV2 and J usage is TRBJ1-2; TRBD1 matches at 8 bases. Unmatched junction bases numbered 5, after V lost 4 bases and J lost 7 bases. The CDR3 length is 13 residues. Germline loops: CDR1 SNHLY, CDR2 FYNNEI. CDR3 coding DNA: TGTGCCAGCAGTGGTCGAGACAGGGGTGGCTACACCTTC. Protein product: CASSGRDRGGYTF. Drawing the rest from reference TRBV2 and TRBJ1-2, the complete variable domain is EPEVTQTPSHQVTQMGQEVILRCVPISNHLYFYWYRQILGQKVEFLVSFYNNEISEKSEIFDDQFSVERPDGSNFTLKIRSTKLEDSAMYFCASSGRDRGGYTFGSGTRLTVV.

The rearrangement links TRBV19 to TRBJ2-3, with 8 positions matching TRBD2. The germline gives CDR1 LNHDA, CDR2 SQIVND (reference sequence). The V gene end was trimmed by 7 bases and the J gene end by 1 base; junction bases not matched to a gene: 4. There are 14 residues in the CDR3. CDR3 sequence reads: CASTAGGRTDTQYF. CDR3 bases: TGTGCCAGTACCGCGGGAGGACGCACAGATACGCAGTATTTT.